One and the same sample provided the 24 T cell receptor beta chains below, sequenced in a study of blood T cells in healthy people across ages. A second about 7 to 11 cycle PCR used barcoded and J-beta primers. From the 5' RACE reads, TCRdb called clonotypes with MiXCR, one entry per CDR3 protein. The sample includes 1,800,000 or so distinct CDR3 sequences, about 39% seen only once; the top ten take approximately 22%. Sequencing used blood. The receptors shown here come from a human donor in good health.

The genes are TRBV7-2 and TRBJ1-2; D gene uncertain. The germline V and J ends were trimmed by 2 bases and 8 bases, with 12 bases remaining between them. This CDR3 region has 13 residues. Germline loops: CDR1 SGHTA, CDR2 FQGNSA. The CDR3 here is CASSLTGTAGYTF. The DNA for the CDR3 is TGTGCCAGCAGCTTAACGGGCACGGCCGGCTACACCTTC.

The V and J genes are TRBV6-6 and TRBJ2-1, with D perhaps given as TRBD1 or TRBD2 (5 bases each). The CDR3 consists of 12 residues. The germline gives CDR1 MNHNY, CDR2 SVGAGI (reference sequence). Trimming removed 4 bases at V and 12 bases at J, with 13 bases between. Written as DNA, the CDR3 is TGTGCCAGCAGTTCGACGGGACGGAGGCAGTTCTTC. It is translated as CASSSTGRRQFF.

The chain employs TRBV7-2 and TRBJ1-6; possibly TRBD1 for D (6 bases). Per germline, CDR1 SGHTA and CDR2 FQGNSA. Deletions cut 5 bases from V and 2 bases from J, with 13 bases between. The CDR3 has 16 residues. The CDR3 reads CASSRTGSPYNSPLHF. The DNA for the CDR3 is TGTGCCAGCAGCCGAACAGGGTCCCCCTATAATTCACCCCTCCACTTT.

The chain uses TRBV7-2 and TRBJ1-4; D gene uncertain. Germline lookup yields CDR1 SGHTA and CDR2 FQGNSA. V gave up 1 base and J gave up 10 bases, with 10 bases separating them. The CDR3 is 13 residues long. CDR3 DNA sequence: TGTGCCAGCAGCTTAGTCGCAGGAACAAAACTGTTTTTT. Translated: CASSLVAGTKLFF. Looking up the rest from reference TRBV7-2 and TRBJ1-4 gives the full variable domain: GAGVSQSPSNKVTEKGKDVELRCDPISGHTALYWYRQSLGQGLEFLIYFQGNSAPDKSGLPSDRFSAERTGGSVSTLTIQRTQQEDSAVYLCASSLVAGTKLFFGSGTQLSVL.

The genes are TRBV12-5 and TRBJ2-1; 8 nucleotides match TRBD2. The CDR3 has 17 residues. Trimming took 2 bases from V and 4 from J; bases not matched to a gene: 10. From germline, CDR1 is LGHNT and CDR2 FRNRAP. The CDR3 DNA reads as TGTGCTAGTGGTTTGTTATTAGCGGGGCCCCGATACAATGAGCAGTTCTTC. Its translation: CASGLLLAGPRYNEQFF.

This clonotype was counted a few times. CDR3 nucleotide sequence: TGTGCCAGCAGCTGGGACAGCCATGGCTACACCTTC. Encoded protein: CASSWDSHGYTF. The chain has TRBV7-2 and TRBJ1-2; 7 nucleotides align to TRBD1. V was clipped by 4 bases and J by 6 bases; unmatched bases: 2. The CDR3 is 12 residues long. Germline assignment: CDR1 SGHTA and CDR2 FQGNSA.

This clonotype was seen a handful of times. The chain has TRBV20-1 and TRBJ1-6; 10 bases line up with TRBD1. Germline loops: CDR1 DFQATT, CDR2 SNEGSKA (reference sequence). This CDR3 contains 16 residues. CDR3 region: CSALPDRGEYNSPLHF. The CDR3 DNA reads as TGCAGCGCACTTCCGGACAGGGGGGAATATAATTCACCCCTCCACTTT.

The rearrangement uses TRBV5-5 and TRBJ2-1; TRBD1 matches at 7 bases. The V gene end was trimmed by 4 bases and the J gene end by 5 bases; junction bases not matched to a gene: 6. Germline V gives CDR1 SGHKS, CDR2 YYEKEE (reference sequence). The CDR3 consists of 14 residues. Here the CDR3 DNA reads TGTGCCAGCAGCCAGTGGGACAGCCACAATGAGCAGTTCTTC. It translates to CASSQWDSHNEQFF. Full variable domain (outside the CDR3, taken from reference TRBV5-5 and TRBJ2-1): DAGVTQSPTHLIKTRGQQVTLRCSPISGHKSVSWYQQVLGQGPQFIFQYYEKEERGRGNFPDRFSARQFPNYSSELNVNALLLGDSALYLCASSQWDSHNEQFFGPGTRLTVL.

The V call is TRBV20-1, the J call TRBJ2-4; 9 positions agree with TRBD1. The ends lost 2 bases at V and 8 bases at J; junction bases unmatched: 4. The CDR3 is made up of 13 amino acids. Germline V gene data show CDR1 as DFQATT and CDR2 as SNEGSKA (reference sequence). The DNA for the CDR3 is TGCAGTGCTAGAACAGGGGGCGGGGACATTCAGTACTTC. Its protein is CSARTGGGDIQYF.

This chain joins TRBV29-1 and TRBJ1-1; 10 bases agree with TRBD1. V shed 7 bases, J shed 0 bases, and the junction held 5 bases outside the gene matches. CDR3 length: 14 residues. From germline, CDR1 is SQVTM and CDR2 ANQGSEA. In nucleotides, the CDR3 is TGCAGCGGGGACAGGGGCTCAATGAACACTGAAGCTTTCTTT. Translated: CSGDRGSMNTEAFF.

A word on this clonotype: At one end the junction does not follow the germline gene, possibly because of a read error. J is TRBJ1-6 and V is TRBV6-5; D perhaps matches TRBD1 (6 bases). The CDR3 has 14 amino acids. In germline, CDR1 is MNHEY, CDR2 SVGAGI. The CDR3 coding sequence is TGTGCCAGCAGTTACGGGGGGGACAATTCACCCCTCCATTTT. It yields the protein CASSYGGDNSPLHF.

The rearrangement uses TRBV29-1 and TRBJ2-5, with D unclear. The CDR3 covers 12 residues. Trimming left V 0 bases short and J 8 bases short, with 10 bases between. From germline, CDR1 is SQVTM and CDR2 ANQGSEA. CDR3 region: CSVEDLGITQYF. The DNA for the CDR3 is TGCAGCGTTGAAGACCTAGGTATAACCCAGTACTTC.

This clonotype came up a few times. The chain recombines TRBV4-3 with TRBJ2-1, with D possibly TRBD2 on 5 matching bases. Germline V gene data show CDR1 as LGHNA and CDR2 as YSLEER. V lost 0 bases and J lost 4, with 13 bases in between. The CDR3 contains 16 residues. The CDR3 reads CASSQDITEGYNEQFF. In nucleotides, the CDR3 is TGCGCCAGCAGCCAAGATATTACAGAGGGTTACAATGAGCAGTTCTTC.

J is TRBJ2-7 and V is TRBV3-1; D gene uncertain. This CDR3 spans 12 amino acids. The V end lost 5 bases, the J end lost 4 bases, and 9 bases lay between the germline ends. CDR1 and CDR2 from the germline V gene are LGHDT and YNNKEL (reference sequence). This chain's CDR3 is CASSDQRYEQYF. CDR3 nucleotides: TGTGCCAGCAGCGACCAGAGATACGAGCAGTACTTC.

CDR3: CATSSGTGVQETQYF. The CDR3, as DNA: TGTGCCACCAGTTCCGGGACAGGGGTTCAAGAGACCCAGTACTTC. The chain joins TRBV24-1 to TRBJ2-5, with TRBD1 identical over 10 bases. Germline-derived CDR1 and CDR2 are KGHDR and SFDVKD. V lost 6 bases to trimming and J lost 2 bases; unmatched junction nucleotides: 5. The CDR3 spans 15 residues.

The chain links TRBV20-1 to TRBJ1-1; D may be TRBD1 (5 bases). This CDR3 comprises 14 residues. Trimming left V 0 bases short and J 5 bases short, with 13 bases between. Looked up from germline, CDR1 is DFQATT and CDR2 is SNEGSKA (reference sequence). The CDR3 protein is CSARDRGVGTEAFF. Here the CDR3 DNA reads TGCAGTGCTAGAGATCGAGGGGTTGGAACTGAAGCTTTCTTT.

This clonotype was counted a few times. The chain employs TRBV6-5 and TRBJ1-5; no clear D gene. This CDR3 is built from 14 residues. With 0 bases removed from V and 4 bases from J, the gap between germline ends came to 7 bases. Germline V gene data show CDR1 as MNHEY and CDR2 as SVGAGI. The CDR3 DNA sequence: TGTGCCAGCAGTTACTCCGGAAAAAATCAGCCCCAGCATTTT. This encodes CASSYSGKNQPQHF.

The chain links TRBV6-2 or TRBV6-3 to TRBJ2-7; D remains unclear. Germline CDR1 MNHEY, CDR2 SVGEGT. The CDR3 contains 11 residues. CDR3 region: CATQPAYEQYF. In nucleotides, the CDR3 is TGTGCTACTCAACCAGCCTACGAGCAGTACTTC.

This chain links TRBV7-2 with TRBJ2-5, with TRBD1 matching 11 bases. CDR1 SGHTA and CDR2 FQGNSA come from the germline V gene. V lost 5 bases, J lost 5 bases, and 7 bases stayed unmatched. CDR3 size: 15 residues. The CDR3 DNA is TGTGCCAGCAGCCCCCGGACAGGGGGCCCCGAGACCCAGTACTTC. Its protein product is CASSPRTGGPETQYF.

The CDR3: CASRVSGGQDTQYF. CDR3 coding DNA: TGTGCCAGCAGGGTTAGCGGGGGACAAGATACGCAGTATTTT. The V gene is TRBV6-5, the J gene TRBJ2-3, with TRBD2 matching over 9 bases. Trimming at V came to 6 bases and at J to 5 bases, leaving 6 bases not matched to a gene. CDR1 is MNHEY, CDR2 SVGAGI, per germline. This CDR3 region has 14 residues.

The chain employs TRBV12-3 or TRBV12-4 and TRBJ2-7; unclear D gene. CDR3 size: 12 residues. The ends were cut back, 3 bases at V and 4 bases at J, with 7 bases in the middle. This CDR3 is CASSFNVYEQYF. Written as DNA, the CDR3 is TGTGCCAGCAGTTTTAATGTGTACGAGCAGTACTTC.

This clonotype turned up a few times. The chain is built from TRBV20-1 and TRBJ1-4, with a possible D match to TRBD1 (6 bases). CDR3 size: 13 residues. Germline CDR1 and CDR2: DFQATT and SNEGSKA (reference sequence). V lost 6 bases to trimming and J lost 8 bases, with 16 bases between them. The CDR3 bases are TGCAGTGCCCGAACCAGGGGAGGAGAAAAACTGTTTTTT. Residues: CSARTRGGEKLFF.

The CDR3 region is CASSPNSLYGYTF. The DNA of the CDR3 is TGTGCCAGCTCACCAAACAGCCTCTATGGCTACACCTTC. The chain links TRBV18 to TRBJ1-2; no reliable D call. Germline CDR1 and CDR2: KGHSH and LQKENI. The CDR3 contains 13 residues. The V and J ends lost 2 bases and 4 bases respectively, with 8 bases between them.

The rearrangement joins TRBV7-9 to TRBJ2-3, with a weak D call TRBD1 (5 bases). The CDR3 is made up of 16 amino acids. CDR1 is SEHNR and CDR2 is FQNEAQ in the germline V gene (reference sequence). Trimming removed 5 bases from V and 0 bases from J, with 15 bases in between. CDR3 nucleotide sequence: TGTGCCAGCAGCCCCAGGGTACCCAAGAGCACAGATACGCAGTATTTT. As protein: CASSPRVPKSTDTQYF.